The 20 T cell receptor beta chains in this list originate from one sample, sequenced in a study of T-cell memory formation after mild COVID-19 listed by TCRdb under 2021. Receptors were amplified or captured by 5' RACE. The sequencer was an Illumina NovaSeq 6000. The raw public data were reprocessed by TCRdb itself: fastp quality trimming at Q25, MiXCR clonotype calling, in-frame beta chains only. Each entry merges the rows of one CDR3 protein and shows their most common DNA and genes. The sample data list approximately 150,000 distinct CDR3 sequences, and roughly 15% of these were observed just once. The leading ten clones occupy 13% to 15% of the sample. Sequencing was performed on PBMCs or a T cell subset sorted from them (not recorded which). These receptors were collected from an adult woman who had mild COVID-19 (a few samples of this study predate the infection). The sample titles of this study are shuffled in the database, so cell type and time point are left out; the donor was told from shared clones.

This clonotype was seen only a few times. V gene TRBV9 combines with J gene TRBJ2-6; D is ambiguous. Germline-derived CDR1 and CDR2 are SGDLS and YYNGEE. This CDR3 comprises 13 residues. The germline V and J ends were trimmed by 6 bases and 1 base, with 5 bases remaining between them. CDR3 in DNA: TGTGCCAGCACCTCATCTGGGGCCAACGTCCTGACTTTC. Amino acids: CASTSSGANVLTF.

There are a few counts of this clonotype. The chain uses TRBV5-8 and TRBJ2-5; D is uncertain. V was shortened by 6 bases and J by 2 bases, with 14 bases between the two germline ends. CDR3 length: 14 amino acids. Germline values: CDR1 SGHTS, CDR2 YDEGEE. The CDR3 DNA reads as TGTGCCAGCACCCCGACATGGGCTCAAGAGACCCAGTACTTC. Its protein product is CASTPTWAQETQYF.

The rearrangement joins TRBV21-1 to TRBJ1-5; the table's D call TRBD1 went unverified against the DNA. TRBV21-1 is noted as a pseudogene. This CDR3 has 14 residues. CDR3 sequence reads: CASSKGAGDQPQHF. CDR3 nucleotides: TGTGCCAGCAGCAAAGGGGCAGGGGATCAGCCCCAGCATTTT.

This clonotype was seen many times. The gene calls are TRBV12-3 or TRBV12-4 and TRBJ2-2; D unclear. This CDR3 has 13 amino acids. Trimming pared 7 bases from V and 6 bases from J, leaving 12 bases between. The CDR3 spells CASTDQRAGELFF. The CDR3 coding sequence is TGTGCCAGCACAGACCAGCGAGCCGGGGAGCTGTTTTTT.

This sequence joins TRBV24-1 and TRBJ2-1; tentatively, D is TRBD2 (7 bases). The CDR3 is made up of 11 amino acids. Germline CDR1 and CDR2: KGHDR and SFDVKD. V was cut by 9 bases and J by 9 bases, with 11 bases left in between. The CDR3 loop reads CATAGAGEQFF. DNA for the CDR3: TGTGCCACCGCGGGGGCAGGTGAGCAGTTCTTC.

This clonotype was recorded a few times. The chain combines TRBV4-3 with TRBJ1-2, with a tentative D call TRBD1 (6 bases). Germline lookup yields CDR1 LGHNA and CDR2 YSLEER. The CDR3 totals 15 residues. Trimming took 4 bases from V and 1 from J, leaving 13 bases between them. CDR3 DNA: TGCGCCAGCAGCCCCAAGGGGGAGGATAACTATGGCTACACCTTC. Protein: CASSPKGEDNYGYTF.

This clonotype appeared a few times. The genes are TRBV21-1 and TRBJ2-7; TRBD1 was called by the table and not checked on the DNA. TRBV21-1 is reported as a pseudogene. The CDR3 is 14 amino acids. The CDR3 protein is CASSGQAGAYEQYF. Here the CDR3 DNA reads TGTGCCAGCAGCGGACAGGCGGGGGCCTACGAGCAGTACTTC.

This clonotype was picked up a small number of times. The CDR3 loop is CAISRTGQETQYF. CDR3 in DNA: TGTGCCATCAGTAGGACAGGTCAAGAGACCCAGTACTTC. The chain employs TRBV10-3 and TRBJ2-5; 7 bases align to TRBD1. After removal of 5 bases from V and 2 bases from J, the junction contained 2 bases not matched to a gene. Germline V gene sequence: CDR1 ENHRY, CDR2 SYGVKD. There are 13 residues in the CDR3.

The chain links TRBV7-2 to TRBJ2-1; 9 bases fit TRBD1. The CDR3 is made up of 15 amino acids. After removal of 5 bases from V and 4 bases from J, the junction contained 6 bases not matched to a gene. In germline, CDR1 is SGHTA, CDR2 FQGNSA. This CDR3 is CASSPRQGEYNEQFF. CDR3 coding DNA: TGTGCCAGCAGCCCCCGACAGGGGGAATACAATGAGCAGTTCTTC.

The CDR3 sequence is CASSYRVRGYNEQFF. In DNA, the CDR3 is TGTGCCAGCAGTTACAGGGTAAGGGGCTACAATGAGCAGTTCTTC. This chain joins TRBV6-2 or TRBV6-3 and TRBJ2-1, with a possible D match to TRBD1 (5 bases). The CDR3 contains 15 residues. Trimming shortened V by 2 bases and J by 3 bases, and 11 bases separated the two germline ends. CDR1 and CDR2 (germline): MNHEY, SVGEGT.

This clonotype was detected a few times. The chain uses TRBV27 and TRBJ1-6; D possibly corresponds to TRBD1 (5 bases). The CDR3 is made up of 15 amino acids. Germline V gives CDR1 MNHEY, CDR2 SMNVEV (reference sequence). Trimming cost V 3 bases and J 9 bases, with 15 bases left between them. The CDR3 region is CASSLSRQNGSPLHF. Here the CDR3 DNA reads TGTGCCAGCAGTTTGTCAAGACAGAATGGTTCACCCCTCCACTTT.

This clonotype was seen a handful of times. The chain carries TRBV5-4 and TRBJ1-2; 10 nucleotides align to TRBD1. V lost 1 base to trimming and J lost 3 bases; unmatched junction nucleotides: 18. The germline V gene has CDR1 SGHNT and CDR2 YYREEE (reference sequence). The CDR3 is made up of 20 amino acids. In nucleotides, the CDR3 is TGTGCCAGCAGCTTGACGTGGGATGACAGGGGGCTCTACGCGGACTATGGCTACACCTTC. This sequence encodes CASSLTWDDRGLYADYGYTF.

This clonotype was counted only a few times. CDR3 coding DNA: TGCAGCGTTGAAGTTGGCCAGGCCAAAGAGACCCAGTACTTC. Its translation: CSVEVGQAKETQYF. This rearrangement joins TRBV29-1 to TRBJ2-5; D gene uncertain. The germline V gene encodes CDR1 SQVTM and CDR2 ANQGSEA. The V and J ends lost 1 base and 3 bases respectively, with 12 bases between them. The CDR3 is made up of 14 amino acids.

This clonotype was observed a handful of times. This chain links TRBV7-2 with TRBJ1-3; D is uncertain. The germline V gene has CDR1 SGHTA and CDR2 FQGNSA. The CDR3 has 13 amino acids. Trimming took off 1 base at V and 4 bases at J, with 5 bases between the two ends. The CDR3 DNA reads as TGTGCCAGCAGCTTAGTCGTGGGAAACACCATATATTTT. Amino acid sequence: CASSLVVGNTIYF.

In its sample, this clonotype ranks as medium-sized. This chain connects TRBV5-1 to TRBJ1-1; D is possibly TRBD1 (5 bases). The CDR3 is 14 residues long. Germline-derived CDR1 and CDR2 are SGHRS and YFSETQ. V was shortened by 1 base and J by 1 base, with 8 bases between the two germline ends. The CDR3 sequence: CASSLWQGNTEAFF. The CDR3 bases are TGCGCCAGCAGCTTGTGGCAGGGGAACACTGAAGCTTTCTTT.

This clonotype appeared a few times. The chain combines TRBV6-5 with TRBJ2-6; 8 positions match TRBD1. There are 18 residues in the CDR3. Trimming took 5 bases from V and 0 from J; bases not matched to a gene: 9. Germline loops: CDR1 MNHEY, CDR2 SVGAGI. CDR3 in DNA: TGTGCCAGCAGTCGCCGCCAGGGGGCTTACTCTGGGGCCAACGTCCTGACTTTC. Amino acid sequence: CASSRRQGAYSGANVLTF.

This clonotype is a singleton in its sample. The V and J genes are TRBV21-1 and TRBJ2-2; the table names TRBD2, a call not compared with the DNA. TRBV21-1 corresponds to a pseudogene. This CDR3 has 14 amino acids. CDR3: CAGMSGWDTGELFF. CDR3 in DNA: TGTGCCGGCATGAGCGGTTGGGACACCGGGGAGCTGTTTTTT.

The chain combines TRBV6-1 with TRBJ1-4; D perhaps matches TRBD1 (6 bases). The V gene lost 8 bases and the J gene lost 8 bases, with 12 bases spanning the gap. CDR3 length: 12 residues. Germline assignment: CDR1 MNHNS and CDR2 SASEGT. The CDR3 nucleotides read TGTGCCAGCGGATACCAGGGGGAAAAACTGTTTTTT. Its translation: CASGYQGEKLFF.

This chain joins TRBV2 and TRBJ1-5, with D perhaps matching TRBD1 (6 bases). Germline V gives CDR1 SNHLY, CDR2 FYNNEI. This CDR3 spans 14 amino acids. V lost 2 bases, J lost 5 bases, and 10 bases lay in between. The CDR3 nucleotides are TGTGCCAGCAGTGAAACCAGGGGATATCAGCCCCAGCATTTT. Encoded protein: CASSETRGYQPQHF.

This clonotype has a count of ten or more. The V gene is TRBV5-1, the J gene TRBJ1-1; 9 bases are a match to TRBD1. CDR1 and CDR2 (germline): SGHRS, YFSETQ. The length of the CDR3 is 16 residues. V shed 4 bases and J 0 bases; nucleotides not matched to a gene: 7. This chain's CDR3 is CASSPRDRVLNTEAFF. The DNA for the CDR3 is TGCGCCAGCAGCCCCCGGGACAGGGTCCTGAACACTGAAGCTTTCTTT.